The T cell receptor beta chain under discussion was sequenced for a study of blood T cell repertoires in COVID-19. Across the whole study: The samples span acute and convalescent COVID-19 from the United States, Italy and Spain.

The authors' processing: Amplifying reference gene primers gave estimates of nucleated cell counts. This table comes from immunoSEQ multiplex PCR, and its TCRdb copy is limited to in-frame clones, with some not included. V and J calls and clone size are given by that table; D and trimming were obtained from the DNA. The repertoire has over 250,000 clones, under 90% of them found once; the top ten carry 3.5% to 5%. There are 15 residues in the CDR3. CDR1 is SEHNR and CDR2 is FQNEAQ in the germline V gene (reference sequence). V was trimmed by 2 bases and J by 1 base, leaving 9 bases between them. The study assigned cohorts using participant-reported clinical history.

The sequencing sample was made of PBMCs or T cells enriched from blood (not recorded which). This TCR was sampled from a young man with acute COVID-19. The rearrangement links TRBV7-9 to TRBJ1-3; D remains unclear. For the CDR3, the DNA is TGTGCCAGCAGCTTATCCCGGGGATCTGGAAACACCATATATTTT. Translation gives CASSLSRGSGNTIYF.